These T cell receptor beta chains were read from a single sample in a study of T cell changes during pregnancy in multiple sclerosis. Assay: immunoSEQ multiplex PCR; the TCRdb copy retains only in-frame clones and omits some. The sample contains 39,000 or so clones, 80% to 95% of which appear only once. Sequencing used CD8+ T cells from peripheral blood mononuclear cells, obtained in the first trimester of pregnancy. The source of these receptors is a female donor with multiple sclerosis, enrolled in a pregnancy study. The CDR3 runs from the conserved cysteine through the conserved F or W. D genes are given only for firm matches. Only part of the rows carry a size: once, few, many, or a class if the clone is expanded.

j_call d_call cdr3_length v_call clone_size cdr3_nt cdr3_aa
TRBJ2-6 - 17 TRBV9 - TGTGCCAGCAGCGTTGAGAGATCGAGCTCTGGGGCCAACGTCCTGACTTTC CASSVERSSSGANVLTF
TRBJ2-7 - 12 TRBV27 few TGTGCCAGCAGGAAAGGAGCCTACGAGCAGTACTTC CASRKGAYEQYF
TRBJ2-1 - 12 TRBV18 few TGTGCCAGCTCCCCAGTAAACAGGGAGCAGTTCTTC CASSPVNREQFF
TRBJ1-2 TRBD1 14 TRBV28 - TGTGCCAGCAGTTTGACGGACAGGGTCTATGGCTACACCTTC CASSLTDRVYGYTF
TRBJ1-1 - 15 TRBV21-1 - TGTGCCAGCAGGTACGGGACACCCATGAACACTGAAGCTTTCTTT CASRYGTPMNTEAFF
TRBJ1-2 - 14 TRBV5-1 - TGCGCCAGCAGCTTCAGGACAGCTAACTATGGCTACACCTTC CASSFRTANYGYTF
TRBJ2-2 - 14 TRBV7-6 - TGTGCCAGCAGCTTAGCGGGCCGGACCGGGGAGCTGTTTTTT CASSLAGRTGELFF
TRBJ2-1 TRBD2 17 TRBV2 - TGTGCCTCAGGAGGGGAGGGGGGACTAGGCCCTTACAATGAGCAGTTCTTC CASGGEGGLGPYNEQFF
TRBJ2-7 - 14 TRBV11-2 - TGTGCCAGCAGCTACACGGACAACAGGTACGAGCAGTACTTC CASSYTDNRYEQYF
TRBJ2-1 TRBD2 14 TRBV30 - TGTGCCTCCCTTCGCGGGGGGAGCTGGGATGAGCAGTTCTTC CASLRGGSWDEQFF
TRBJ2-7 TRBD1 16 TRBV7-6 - TGTGCCAGCAGCAACCACCGGGACAGGGAGAGGTACGAGCAGTACTTC CASSNHRDRERYEQYF
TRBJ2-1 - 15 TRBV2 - TGTGCCAGCAGTGTGTTGGTAGCGGACTACAATGAGCAGTTCTTC CASSVLVADYNEQFF
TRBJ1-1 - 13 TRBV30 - TGTGCCTGGAGTACGGGACATATGATCGAAGCTTTCTTT CAWSTGHMIEAFF
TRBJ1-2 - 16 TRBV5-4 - TGTGCCAGCAGCTTGGGCGGCGGGCCTTACTTCTATGGCTACACCTTC CASSLGGGPYFYGYTF
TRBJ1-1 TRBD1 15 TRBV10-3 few TGTGCCATCAGTGAGCGGGGACAGTTGAACACTGAAGCTTTCTTT CAISERGQLNTEAFF
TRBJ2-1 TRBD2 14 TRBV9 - TGTGCCAGCACCGCCTTGGCGGGAGGCAATGAGCAGTTCTTC CASTALAGGNEQFF
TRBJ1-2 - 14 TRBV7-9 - TGTGCCAGCAGCTTAGATGGAGGTCTCTATGGCTACACCTTC CASSLDGGLYGYTF
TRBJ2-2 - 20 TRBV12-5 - TGTGCTAGTGGTTTGCCCTCCGGTATTAGCGGAGAAGTGAACACCGGGGAGCTGTTTTTT CASGLPSGISGEVNTGELFF
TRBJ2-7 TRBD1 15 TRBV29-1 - TGCAGCGCCCCTAGGGGGAAGGGGGCTGAGTACGAGCAGTACTTC CSAPRGKGAEYEQYF
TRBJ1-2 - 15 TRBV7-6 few TGTGCCAGCAGCTCCGCAGTTAGCGGGCCCTATGGCTACACCTTC CASSSAVSGPYGYTF
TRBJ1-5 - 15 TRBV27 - TGTGCCAGCAGTGTTACGGGGTATAGCAATCAGCCCCAGCATTTT CASSVTGYSNQPQHF
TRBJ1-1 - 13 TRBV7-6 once TGTGCCATACAAAAGGGGGGGGGCACTGAAGCTTTCTTT CAIQKGGGTEAFF
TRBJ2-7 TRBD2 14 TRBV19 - TGTGCCAGTAGTTCCGGGACTAGCGGGTACGAGCAGTACTTC CASSSGTSGYEQYF
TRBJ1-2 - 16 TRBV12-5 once TGTGCTAGTGGTTTCCCGGGGGGGGAGATTAACTATGGCTACACCTTC CASGFPGGEINYGYTF
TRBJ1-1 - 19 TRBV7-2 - TGTGCCAGCAGCTTAGGGACCTACCTAAGGAAGGAGGGTAGTACTGAAGCTTTCTTT CASSLGTYLRKEGSTEAFF
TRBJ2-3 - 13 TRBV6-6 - TGTGCCAGCAGGACGGGAGAGGCAGATACGCAGTATTTT CASRTGEADTQYF
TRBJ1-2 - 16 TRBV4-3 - TGCGCCAGCAGCCAAGAACCCCCAGAAAGAAAGTATGGCTACACCTTC CASSQEPPERKYGYTF
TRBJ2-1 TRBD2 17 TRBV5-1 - TGCGCCAGCAGCCTAACTAGCGGGAGGTCACCCTACAATGAGCAGTTCTTC CASSLTSGRSPYNEQFF
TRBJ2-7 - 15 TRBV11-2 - TGTGCCAGTTCAACTTTACTTGAGAATCTCCACGAGCAGTACTTC CASSTLLENLHEQYF
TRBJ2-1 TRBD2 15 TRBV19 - TGTGCCAGTAGTATAACTAGCGGGGGGGGCAATGAGCAGTTCTTC CASSITSGGGNEQFF
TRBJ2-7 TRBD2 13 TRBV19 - TGTGCCTCCCGGCTAGCGGGAGCCGGCGAGCAGTACTTC CASRLAGAGEQYF
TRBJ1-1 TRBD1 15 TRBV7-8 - TGTGCCAGCAGCTTAGATACAGGGGACAACACTGAAGCTTTCTTT CASSLDTGDNTEAFF